The 2 T cell receptor beta chains below all came from one sample that was sequenced in a study of blood T cell repertoires in COVID-19. Assay used: immunoSEQ multiplex PCR; TCRdb lists only in-frame clones, some missing. The sample shows approximately 200,000 clones, around four fifths of them seen only once. Sequenced material: peripheral blood. Every receptor here comes from an elderly woman with COVID-19, enrolled during active disease.

The V gene is TRBV9, the J gene TRBJ2-3; no clear D gene. The CDR3 is 13 amino acids. V was cut by 2 bases and J by 1 base, with 5 bases left in between. The germline V gene has CDR1 SGDLS and CDR2 YYNGEE. The DNA for the CDR3 is TGTGCCAGCAGCGTCCCAGGCACAGATACGCAGTATTTT. Translation gives CASSVPGTDTQYF.

The chain has TRBV2 and TRBJ1-4; 8 bases agree with TRBD1. In germline, CDR1 is SNHLY, CDR2 FYNNEI. With 2 bases clipped from V and 0 bases from J, the junction kept 5 bases outside the gene matches. The CDR3 length is 17 residues. In DNA form, the CDR3 reads TGTGCCAGCAGTGAATCACAGGGGGAAGCAACTAATGAAAAACTGTTTTTT. It yields the protein CASSESQGEATNEKLFF.